Presented here are 26 T cell receptor beta chains from one specimen sequenced in a study of cytomegalovirus exposure and HLA in healthy donors. PCR was performed using 60 Vbeta and 13 Jbeta primers. The protocol was immunoSEQ multiplex PCR, while the TCRdb copy is restricted to in-frame clones and leaves out a portion. The table lists 130,000 to 150,000 clones, around 80% of them singletons. The sequencing input was PBMCs. These receptors all come from a middle-aged woman in good health and CMV-seropositive.

This chain joins TRBV10-3 and TRBJ2-5; D uncertain. The CDR3 contains 14 residues. The V gene's germline CDR1 is ENHRY and CDR2 SYGVKD. V was trimmed by 3 bases and J by 3 bases, leaving 11 bases between them. The DNA for the CDR3 is TGTGCCATCAGTGAAAGCCTTTATGAAGAGACCCAGTACTTC. This encodes CAISESLYEETQYF.

The chain carries TRBV28 and TRBJ1-2; D remains ambiguous. CDR1 is MDHEN and CDR2 is SYDVKM in the germline V gene. CDR3 length: 14 amino acids. V gave up 1 base and J gave up 4 bases, with 10 bases separating them. The CDR3 nucleotides are TGTGCCAGCAGTTTATCCACAGTGGTCTATGGCTACACCTTC. It specifies CASSLSTVVYGYTF.

This clone turned up a few times. J is TRBJ1-2 and V is TRBV4-1; D unresolved. The CDR3 has 12 amino acids. With 0 bases removed from V and 6 bases from J, the gap between germline ends came to 5 bases. Germline lookup yields CDR1 MGHRA and CDR2 YSYEKL. The CDR3 loop reads CASSQDIDGYTF. The DNA of the CDR3 is TGCGCCAGCAGCCAAGATATAGATGGCTACACCTTC.

J is TRBJ1-1 and V is TRBV18, with TRBD1 identical over 7 bases. V lost 2 bases, J lost 3 bases, and 9 bases stayed unmatched. Germline lookup yields CDR1 KGHSH and CDR2 LQKENI. CDR3 size: 16 residues. The CDR3 reads CASSPGLGGPDTEAFF. The CDR3, as DNA: TGTGCCAGCTCACCAGGGTTAGGGGGCCCTGACACTGAAGCTTTCTTT. Based on the CDR3 plus reference TRBV18 and TRBJ1-1, the full variable domain is NAGVMQNPRHLVRRRGQEARLRCSPMKGHSHVYWYRQLPEEGLKFMVYLQKENIIDESGMPKERFSAEFPKEGPSILRIQQVVRGDSAAYFCASSPGLGGPDTEAFFGQGTRLTVV.

CDR3 sequence (DNA): TGTGCCAGCAGCGTGGGGCCTAGCGGGCCCCAAGAGACCCAGTACTTC. This translates into CASSVGPSGPQETQYF. This chain connects TRBV27 to TRBJ2-5; TRBD2 aligns across 8 bases. The V segment lost 6 bases and the J segment 1 base; nucleotides outside the gene matches: 10. Germline V gene lookup returns CDR1 MNHEY and CDR2 SMNVEV (reference sequence). This CDR3 has 16 residues.

The genes are TRBV6-5 and TRBJ1-1; D call uncertain. The CDR3 spans 14 residues. V lost 6 bases, J lost 6 bases, and 17 bases lay in between. Germline V CDR1 and CDR2: MNHEY, SVGAGI. CDR3 sequence (DNA): TGTGCCAGCAGCCCCCTCCAGGATTTGGCTGAAGCTTTCTTT. The encoded protein is CASSPLQDLAEAFF.

A few counts support this clone. The chain carries TRBV19 and TRBJ1-1; D is unresolved. The V end was cut by 5 bases, the J end by 2 bases, with 12 bases between. The germline CDR1 and CDR2 sequences are LNHDA and SQIVND (reference sequence). The CDR3 loop spans 14 amino acids. CDR3 amino acids: CASSYFAVNTEAFF. In DNA form, the CDR3 reads TGTGCCAGTAGTTATTTCGCGGTCAACACTGAAGCTTTCTTT.

This clone was found once. The rearrangement joins TRBV9 to TRBJ1-4, with 9 bases aligning to TRBD1. J was trimmed by 6 bases and V by 4 bases; bases with no gene match: 7. The CDR3 length is 15 residues. The germline V gene has CDR1 SGDLS and CDR2 YYNGEE. CDR3 in amino acids: CASSPRDRADEKLFF. The CDR3 DNA sequence: TGTGCCAGCAGCCCCAGGGACAGGGCGGATGAAAAACTGTTTTTT.

This clone came up once. The chain combines TRBV9 with TRBJ2-1; no firm D call. The CDR3 is made up of 15 amino acids. The germline CDR1 and CDR2 sequences are SGDLS and YYNGEE. V was pared by 4 bases and J by 9 bases, with 20 bases between. The CDR3: CASSPSRFSISEQFF. The DNA of the CDR3 is TGTGCCAGCAGCCCTTCTCGTTTTAGTATTAGTGAGCAGTTCTTC.

The chain joins TRBV27 to TRBJ2-5, with 10 bases matching TRBD1. The junction had 11 bases not matched to a gene; V was cut back by 2 bases and J by 5 bases. Germline V gene lookup returns CDR1 MNHEY and CDR2 SMNVEV (reference sequence). This CDR3 contains 17 residues. CDR3 protein: CASSLGETGGARETQYF. For the CDR3, the DNA is TGTGCCAGCAGTTTAGGAGAGACAGGGGGCGCGAGGGAGACCCAGTACTTC.

J is TRBJ2-2 and V is TRBV9; D might be TRBD1 (5 bases). The V end was cut by 0 bases, the J end by 6 bases, with 12 bases between. Germline CDR1 SGDLS, CDR2 YYNGEE. The CDR3 is 15 residues long. CDR3 sequence: CASSVGSRAAGELFF. DNA for the CDR3: TGTGCCAGCAGCGTAGGGTCCAGGGCGGCCGGGGAGCTGTTTTTT. Using reference TRBV9 and TRBJ2-2 for the parts outside the CDR3, the full variable domain is DSGVTQTPKHLITATGQRVTLRCSPRSGDLSVYWYQQSLDQGLQFLIQYYNGEERAKGNILERFSAQQFPDLHSELNLSSLELGDSALYFCASSVGSRAAGELFFGEGSRLTVL.

The chain is built from TRBV5-4 and TRBJ2-7, with 7 positions matching TRBD1. Trimming cost V 4 bases and J 0 bases; bases outside gene matches: 7. The V gene's germline CDR1 is SGHNT and CDR2 YYREEE (reference sequence). This CDR3 contains 15 residues. CDR3 in amino acids: CASSGGTASSYEQYF. Written as DNA, the CDR3 is TGTGCCAGCAGCGGTGGGACAGCAAGCTCCTACGAGCAGTACTTC. The variable domain in full, with the rest retrieved from reference TRBV5-4 and TRBJ2-7, is ETGVTQSPTHLIKTRGQQVTLRCSSQSGHNTVSWYQQALGQGPQFIFQYYREEENGRGNFPPRFSGLQFPNYSSELNVNALELDDSALYLCASSGGTASSYEQYFGPGTRLTVT.

In this sample, this clone turned up once. This chain uses TRBV27 with TRBJ2-7, with a possible D match to TRBD1 (6 bases). The CDR3 sequence is 14 residues long. The germline gives CDR1 MNHEY, CDR2 SMNVEV (reference sequence). The V end was cut by 1 base, the J end by 5 bases, with 12 bases between. The CDR3 protein is CASSLYPGADEQYF. The CDR3 nucleotides read TGTGCCAGCAGTTTATATCCAGGGGCGGACGAGCAGTACTTC.

The chain recombines TRBV19 with TRBJ1-1; TRBD1 is a possible D gene (5 bases). The germline V gene encodes CDR1 LNHDA and CDR2 SQIVND (reference sequence). This CDR3 contains 15 residues. The V end lost 7 bases, the J end lost 1 base, and 16 bases lay between the germline ends. CDR3 loop: CASTRTLYPNTEAFF. The CDR3, as DNA: TGTGCCAGTACCCGGACACTTTATCCGAACACTGAAGCTTTCTTT.

The rearrangement joins TRBV28 to TRBJ2-2, with TRBD1 as a possible D gene (5 bases). Germline V gives CDR1 MDHEN, CDR2 SYDVKM. V was trimmed by 6 bases and J by 4 bases, leaving 18 bases between them. This CDR3 has 16 residues. The CDR3 bases are TGTGCCAGCAGCTTCACGCCCCAGGGAATCACCGGGGAGCTGTTTTTT. It translates to CASSFTPQGITGELFF.

This clone has a single count. V and J are TRBV5-8 and TRBJ1-3, with D perhaps matching TRBD1 (5 bases). V lost 3 bases and J lost 0, with 10 bases in between. From germline, CDR1 is SGHTS and CDR2 YDEGEE. The CDR3 length is 15 residues. The CDR3 DNA follows: TGTGCCAGCAGCTCCTGGGGGGGCTCTGGAAACACCATATATTTT. This sequence encodes CASSSWGGSGNTIYF.

This clone was picked up a small number of times. DNA for the CDR3: TGTGCCAGCAGCCAATCGGGGGCAAATCAGCCCCAGCATTTT. This encodes CASSQSGANQPQHF. This chain uses TRBV16 with TRBJ1-5, with TRBD1 as a possible D gene (6 bases). This CDR3 is built from 14 residues. Germline V gene lookup returns CDR1 KGHSY and CDR2 FQNENV. V was pared by 0 bases and J by 4 bases, with 7 bases between.

The J gene is TRBJ2-7, the V gene TRBV7-9, with D perhaps matching TRBD2 (6 bases). This CDR3 has 15 residues. Germline V gives CDR1 SEHNR, CDR2 FQNEAQ (reference sequence). The germline V and J ends were trimmed by 5 bases and 4 bases, with 18 bases remaining between them. The CDR3 nucleotides read TGTGCCAGCAGCGCGCGGCGGGGTGGGGTTTACGAGCAGTACTTC. Translating gives CASSARRGGVYEQYF. The full variable domain, with the rest looked up from reference TRBV7-9 and TRBJ2-7, is DTGVSQNPRHKITKRGQNVTFRCDPISEHNRLYWYRQTLGQGPEFLTYFQNEAQLEKSRLLSDRFSAERPKGSFSTLEIQRTEQGDSAMYLCASSARRGGVYEQYFGPGTRLTVT.

The chain employs TRBV2 and TRBJ2-1; the D gene is possibly TRBD2 (6 bases). Looked up from germline, CDR1 is SNHLY and CDR2 is FYNNEI. The CDR3 is 15 residues long. V was pared by 8 bases and J by 6 bases, with 20 bases between. CDR3 amino acids: CASGDGTGPSNEQFF. In DNA form, the CDR3 reads TGTGCCAGCGGGGACGGGACTGGTCCTTCCAATGAGCAGTTCTTC.

CDR3: CASSLLGGGGPGEYF. The CDR3 nucleotides are TGTGCCAGCAGCTTACTTGGGGGCGGGGGTCCGGGGGAGTACTTC. The chain uses TRBV7-8 and TRBJ2-7; D is perhaps TRBD2 (7 bases). V lost 2 bases and J 11 bases, leaving 22 bases between the germline ends. This CDR3 has 15 amino acids. Per germline, CDR1 SGHVS and CDR2 FQNEAQ.

The chain recombines TRBV2 with TRBJ2-7, with 11 bases matching TRBD2. Looked up from germline, CDR1 is SNHLY and CDR2 is FYNNEI. The CDR3 contains 15 residues. With 6 bases clipped from V and 4 bases from J, the junction kept 8 bases outside the gene matches. The CDR3 DNA is TGTGCCAGCAGGAGGGGACTAGCGGTTTCTTACGAGCAGTACTTC. Protein sequence: CASRRGLAVSYEQYF.

The chain uses TRBV6-1 and TRBJ1-6; possibly TRBD1 for D (6 bases). The germline V gene has CDR1 MNHNS and CDR2 SASEGT. There are 13 residues in the CDR3. Trimming removed 6 bases from V and 12 bases from J, with 15 bases in between. The CDR3 region has the DNA TGTGCCAGCAGGTCGGACAGAAGAGGACCCCTCCACTTT. Its translation is CASRSDRRGPLHF.

V is TRBV19 and J is TRBJ2-2; TRBD2 is a possible D gene (6 bases). Trimming removed 9 bases from V and 3 bases from J, with 17 bases in between. There are 15 residues in the CDR3. CDR1 is LNHDA and CDR2 is SQIVND in the germline V gene (reference sequence). DNA of the CDR3: TGTGCCAGCTTCGATTGGACTAAGGACACCGGGGAGCTGTTTTTT. Translation: CASFDWTKDTGELFF.

This chain joins TRBV11-2 and TRBJ1-2; 9 nucleotides align to TRBD1. CDR3 length: 14 residues. The J segment lost 4 bases and the V segment lost 4 bases, leaving 4 bases of the junction unmatched. CDR1 and CDR2 (germline): SGHAT, FQNNGV. CDR3 bases: TGTGCCAGCAGCTCGGACAGGGGAGGCTATGGCTACACCTTC. Translation gives CASSSDRGGYGYTF. Supplemented by reference TRBV11-2 and TRBJ1-2, the full variable domain reads EAGVAQSPRYKIIEKRQSVAFWCNPISGHATLYWYQQILGQGPKLLIQFQNNGVVDDSQLPKDRFSAERLKGVDSTLKIQPAKLEDSAVYLCASSSDRGGYGYTFGSGTRLTVV.

V gene TRBV6-1 combines with J gene TRBJ2-3; D remains ambiguous. CDR3 length: 12 amino acids. Germline V gene sequence: CDR1 MNHNS, CDR2 SASEGT. Trimming left V 6 bases short and J 3 bases short, with 7 bases between. The CDR3 loop reads CASRQITDTQYF. CDR3 in DNA: TGTGCCAGCAGACAGATAACAGATACGCAGTATTTT.

This sequence joins TRBV30 and TRBJ1-6; no clear D. CDR1 GTSNPN and CDR2 SVGIG come from the germline V gene (reference sequence). Trimming removed 2 bases from V and 9 bases from J, with 17 bases in between. This CDR3 region has 15 residues. The CDR3 sequence is CAWSPDSGIVSPLHF. CDR3 DNA: TGTGCCTGGAGTCCGGATTCGGGGATTGTTTCACCCCTCCACTTT.